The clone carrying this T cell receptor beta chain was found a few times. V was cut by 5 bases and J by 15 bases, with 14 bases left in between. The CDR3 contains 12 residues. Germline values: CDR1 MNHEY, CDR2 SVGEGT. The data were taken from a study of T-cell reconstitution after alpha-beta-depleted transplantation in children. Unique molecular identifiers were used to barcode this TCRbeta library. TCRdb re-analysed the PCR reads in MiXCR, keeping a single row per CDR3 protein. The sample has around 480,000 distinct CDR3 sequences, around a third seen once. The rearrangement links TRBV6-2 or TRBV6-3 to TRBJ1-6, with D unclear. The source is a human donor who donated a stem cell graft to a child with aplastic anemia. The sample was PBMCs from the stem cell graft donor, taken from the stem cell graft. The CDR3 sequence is CASSPDGRLLHF. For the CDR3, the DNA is TGTGCCAGCAGTCCGGACGGACGTCTCCTCCACTTT.